The source of this T cell receptor (beta chain) is a study of blood T cell repertoires in COVID-19. Study in general: Whether acute or convalescent, the COVID-19 samples came from the United States, Italy and Spain. Nucleic acid was either cDNA or gDNA, and it came from T cells, B-cell-depleted T cells, or PBMCs.

Original methodology: Nucleated cell counts were estimated from reference gene primer amplification. The data were produced by immunoSEQ multiplex PCR, yet TCRdb's version contains in-frame clones alone and is incomplete. V, J and clone size were drawn from that table, and D and trimming were deduced from the DNA. The sample has some 150,000 clones, over 65% seen once. The CDR3 covers 14 residues. With 4 bases removed from V and 3 bases from J, the gap between germline ends came to 13 bases. Germline V CDR1 and CDR2: LGHDT, YNNKEL (reference sequence). The source material was peripheral blood. The clonotype was recovered from a human donor in a cohort sampled during active COVID-19. The rearrangement links TRBV3-1 (or the pseudogene TRBV3-2) to TRBJ2-7; possible D gene TRBD1, 6 bases. CDR3 residues: CASSPGVRHYEQYF. The CDR3 DNA reads TGTGCCAGCAGCCCAGGGGTCAGGCACTACGAGCAGTACTTC.